These 30 T cell receptor beta chains originate from one sample sequenced in a study of regulatory T cells in long-lasting Graves disease. The time point is: persistent/refractory GD, antithyroid drugs over 5 years with positive TRAb. PBMCs provided the RNA from which the TCR library was made. According to the study, TCR beta libraries were built with iRepertoire HTBI primers and CDR3-region Arm-PCR. A single record per CDR3 protein comes from TCRdb applying MiXCR to the multiplex PCR reads. The sample has around 460,000 distinct CDR3 sequences; roughly 22% are singletons. Here the sequenced sample was peripheral blood mononuclear cells (PBMCs), taken when the disease was refractory, from a patient treated with antithyroid drugs. All receptors derive from a female donor with Graves disease.

This clonotype was detected only a few times. This rearrangement joins TRBV6-1 to TRBJ2-2; TRBD1 matches 9 bases. Per the germline V gene, CDR1 is MNHNS and CDR2 is SASEGT. The junction had 11 bases not matched to a gene; V was cut back by 6 bases and J by 3 bases. The CDR3 sequence is 17 residues long. Here the CDR3 reads CASRGQGSRTHTGELFF. As DNA, the CDR3 is TGTGCCAGCAGGGGACAGGGCTCGCGGACCCACACCGGGGAGCTGTTTTTT.

Ten or more counts support this clonotype. The chain links TRBV5-5 to TRBJ1-4; D remains unclear. The length of the CDR3 is 12 residues. Germline CDR1 is SGHKS and CDR2 is YYEKEE (reference sequence). Trimming removed 4 bases from V and 8 bases from J, with 9 bases in between. CDR3 region: CASSVREEKLFF. The DNA for the CDR3 is TGTGCCAGCAGCGTAAGGGAAGAAAAACTGTTTTTT.

A word on this clonotype: A much larger clonotype is one base distant, so this may be a read error. The chain combines TRBV3-1 with TRBJ1-2; 7 nucleotides agree with TRBD1. The V gene's germline CDR1 is LGHDT and CDR2 YNNKEL (reference sequence). The J segment lost 1 base and the V segment lost 4 bases, leaving 3 bases of the junction unmatched. CDR3 length: 14 amino acids. CDR3 residues: CASSRGTDNYGYTF. Written as DNA, the CDR3 is TGTGCCAGCAGCCGCGGGACAGATAACTATGGCTACACCTTC. Using reference TRBV3-1 and TRBJ1-2 for the parts outside the CDR3, the full variable domain is DTAVSQTPKYLVTQMGNDKSIKCEQNLGHDTMYWYKQDSKKFLKIMFSYNNKELIINETVPNRFSPKSPDKAHLNLHINSLELGDSAVYFCASSRGTDNYGYTFGSGTRLTVV.

The chain couples TRBV3-1 to TRBJ2-6, with TRBD1 matching over 9 bases. CDR1 is LGHDT, CDR2 YNNKEL, per germline (reference sequence). This CDR3 comprises 18 residues. With 2 bases clipped from V and 1 base from J, the junction kept 6 bases outside the gene matches. The CDR3 DNA is TGTGCCAGCAGCCAAAGTTGGGGACAGGGATCTGGGGCCAACGTCCTGACTTTC. This sequence encodes CASSQSWGQGSGANVLTF. Using reference TRBV3-1 and TRBJ2-6 for the parts outside the CDR3, the full variable domain is DTAVSQTPKYLVTQMGNDKSIKCEQNLGHDTMYWYKQDSKKFLKIMFSYNNKELIINETVPNRFSPKSPDKAHLNLHINSLELGDSAVYFCASSQSWGQGSGANVLTFGAGSRLTVL.

This clonotype showed up many times. The V gene is TRBV6-1, the J gene TRBJ1-5; D is ambiguous. Germline V lookup: CDR1 MNHNS, CDR2 SASEGT. With 7 bases removed from V and 5 bases from J, the gap between germline ends came to 15 bases. CDR3 length: 14 residues. CDR3 in amino acids: CASTDRVSDQPQHF. CDR3 nucleotides: TGTGCCAGCACCGACCGGGTTTCGGATCAGCCCCAGCATTTT.

This clonotype was counted at least ten times. V and J are TRBV7-2 and TRBJ1-1; 10 nucleotides line up with TRBD1. This CDR3 has 14 amino acids. CDR1 and CDR2 from the germline V gene are SGHTA and FQGNSA. V shed 5 bases and J 11 bases; nucleotides not matched to a gene: 11. CDR3 sequence (DNA): TGTGCCAGCAGCACCGGACAGGGGGTTTTATCGGCTTTCTTT. Translation: CASSTGQGVLSAFF. Complete variable domain (other parts from reference TRBV7-2 and TRBJ1-1): GAGVSQSPSNKVTEKGKDVELRCDPISGHTALYWYRQSLGQGLEFLIYFQGNSAPDKSGLPSDRFSAERTGGSVSTLTIQRTQQEDSAVYLCASSTGQGVLSAFFGQGTRLTVV.

In the case of this clonotype: One end of the junction fails to match germline, which may point to a read error. This chain links TRBV28 with TRBJ2-4; 12 bases match TRBD1. The length of the CDR3 is 16 residues. The V gene's germline CDR1 is MDHEN and CDR2 SYDVKM. This chain's CDR3 is CASSLGTGGPGNIRYF. The CDR3 DNA follows: TGTGCCAGCAGTTTGGGGACAGGGGGCCCCGGAAACATTCGGTACTTC.

This clonotype has a handful of counts. The V and J genes are TRBV20-1 and TRBJ2-7; 12 bases align to TRBD1. Germline V CDR1 and CDR2: DFQATT, SNEGSKA (reference sequence). Germline trimming cut 7 bases from V and 1 base from J; bases unmatched to any gene: 5. The CDR3 spans 14 residues. This chain's CDR3 is CSVPGQGASYEQYF. CDR3 sequence (DNA): TGCAGTGTTCCGGGACAGGGGGCATCCTACGAGCAGTACTTC.

The chain uses TRBV6-2 or TRBV6-3 and TRBJ2-1; 11 nucleotides agree with TRBD2. Germline V gene sequence: CDR1 MNHEY, CDR2 SVGEGT. J lost 8 bases, V lost 8 bases, and 5 bases had no gene match. The CDR3 spans 13 residues. This chain's CDR3 is CASFSGRGYEQFF. The CDR3 nucleotides read TGTGCCAGCTTTAGCGGGAGGGGTTATGAGCAGTTCTTC.

With respect to this clonotype: A far larger clone is one base from this, pointing to a likely read error. The V and J genes are TRBV6-2 or TRBV6-3 and TRBJ1-2; D uncertain. The CDR3 extends over 12 amino acids. CDR1 and CDR2 from the germline V gene are MNHEY and SVGEGT. The CDR3, as DNA: TGTGCCAGCAGGGACGGACTGGCTGGCTTCACCTTC. It codes for CASRDGLAGFTF.

The genes are TRBV6-1 and TRBJ1-2; the D gene is possibly TRBD1 (5 bases). The ends were cut back, 11 bases at V and 0 bases at J, with 13 bases in the middle. This CDR3 is 13 amino acids long. The V gene's germline CDR1 is MNHNS and CDR2 SASEGT. The CDR3 DNA reads TGTGCCGGTAGGACATCAGCTAACTATGGCTACACCTTC. As protein: CAGRTSANYGYTF.

The chain is built from TRBV5-5 and TRBJ1-5, with unresolved D. Per germline, CDR1 SGHKS and CDR2 YYEKEE (reference sequence). There are 13 residues in the CDR3. The V end lost 0 bases, the J end lost 7 bases, and 8 bases lay between the germline ends. Here the CDR3 reads CASSLGAYQPQHF. In DNA form, the CDR3 reads TGTGCCAGCAGCTTGGGGGCTTACCAGCCCCAGCATTTT.

There are many counts of this clonotype. The V and J genes are TRBV6-2 or TRBV6-3 and TRBJ1-2; no reliable D call. This CDR3 comprises 13 residues. Trimming stripped 8 bases from V and 4 bases from J, with 14 bases between. Germline V gene sequence: CDR1 MNHEY, CDR2 SVGEGT. CDR3 coding DNA: TGTGCCAGCCGGCACGACCAAACCTATGGCTACACCTTC. Translating gives CASRHDQTYGYTF.

This clonotype occurred a few times. The genes are TRBV20-1 and TRBJ2-6, with 8 bases fitting TRBD1. The CDR3 is 15 amino acids. CDR1 and CDR2 (germline): DFQATT, SNEGSKA (reference sequence). Trimming removed 4 bases from V and 5 bases from J; junction bases left unmatched: 7. CDR3 region: CSATTDRDWANVLTF. The CDR3 nucleotides are TGCAGTGCTACTACGGACAGGGACTGGGCCAACGTCCTGACTTTC.

This clonotype turned up a few times. The chain's CDR3 is CASSSGDRGEKLFF. The CDR3 DNA is TGTGCCAGCAGTTCCGGGGATAGGGGGGAAAAACTGTTTTTT. V gene TRBV6-5 combines with J gene TRBJ1-4; TRBD1 might be the D (6 bases). The germline CDR1 and CDR2 sequences are MNHEY and SVGAGI. The CDR3 consists of 14 residues. V was shortened by 4 bases and J by 8 bases, with 14 bases between the two germline ends.

On this clonotype: A much larger clonotype is one base distant, so this may be a read error. V and J are TRBV6-5 and TRBJ1-2; no clear D gene. The CDR3 covers 14 residues. CDR1 and CDR2 (germline): MNHEY, SVGAGI. The CDR3 region has the DNA TGTGCCAGCAGTTACACGACCCCCAACTATGTCTACACCTTC. Translated: CASSYTTPNYVYTF.

This clonotype was observed at least ten times. V gene TRBV9 combines with J gene TRBJ1-2, with 7 bases lining up with TRBD1. With V trimmed by 0 bases and J by 2 bases, 4 bases remained unmatched. Germline V gene data show CDR1 as SGDLS and CDR2 as YYNGEE. The CDR3 loop spans 15 amino acids. The CDR3 protein is CASSVALQGNYGYTF. CDR3 sequence (DNA): TGTGCCAGCAGCGTAGCTTTACAGGGGAACTATGGCTACACCTTC.

There are a few counts of this clonotype. This sequence joins TRBV11-2 and TRBJ1-1; D gene uncertain. CDR1 is SGHAT, CDR2 FQNNGV, per germline. The CDR3 has 16 amino acids. V was cut by 0 bases and J by 4 bases, with 15 bases left in between. DNA for the CDR3: TGTGCCAGCAGCTTAGAGGGATTTCCTACGGGCACTGAAGCTTTCTTT. This sequence encodes CASSLEGFPTGTEAFF.

The J gene is TRBJ1-1, the V gene TRBV20-1; D perhaps matches TRBD1 (5 bases). The CDR3 consists of 15 residues. The germline gives CDR1 DFQATT, CDR2 SNEGSKA (reference sequence). The V end lost 0 bases, the J end lost 8 bases, and 19 bases lay between the germline ends. The CDR3 protein is CSARDLGVRLVEAFF. The CDR3 coding sequence is TGCAGTGCTAGAGATTTGGGGGTAAGATTGGTAGAAGCTTTCTTT.

This clonotype came up many times. This rearrangement joins TRBV20-1 to TRBJ2-5; TRBD1 matches at 9 bases. The ends lost 5 bases at V and 6 bases at J; junction bases unmatched: 7. Germline V lookup: CDR1 DFQATT, CDR2 SNEGSKA (reference sequence). This CDR3 comprises 13 residues. The CDR3 here is CSAYTGGGKTQYF. CDR3 sequence (DNA): TGCAGTGCTTATACAGGGGGCGGAAAGACCCAGTACTTC.

The sample holds one count of this clonotype. With a far larger clone one base away, a read error is the likely cause. V is TRBV7-2 and J is TRBJ1-1; D unclear. This CDR3 contains 14 residues. CDR1 and CDR2 (germline): SGHTA, FQGNSA. This chain's CDR3 is CASSLGRMNSEAFF. Written as DNA, the CDR3 is TGTGCCAGCAGCTTGGGGAGGATGAACTCTGAAGCTTTCTTT. Filled out from reference TRBV7-2 and TRBJ1-1, the complete variable domain reads GAGVSQSPSNKVTEKGKDVELRCDPISGHTALYWYRQSLGQGLEFLIYFQGNSAPDKSGLPSDRFSAERTGGSVSTLTIQRTQQEDSAVYLCASSLGRMNSEAFFGQGTRLTVV.

The V call is TRBV20-1, the J call TRBJ1-2; D is undetermined. The length of the CDR3 is 14 residues. Deletions cut 2 bases from V and 4 bases from J, with 14 bases between. CDR1 and CDR2 (germline): DFQATT, SNEGSKA (reference sequence). CDR3 residues: CSARKGRDTYGYTF. CDR3 in DNA: TGCAGTGCTAGAAAAGGGAGGGATACCTATGGCTACACCTTC.

This clonotype occurred a few times. The V gene is TRBV7-9, the J gene TRBJ2-7; D gene uncertain. Germline assignment: CDR1 SEHNR and CDR2 FQNEAQ (reference sequence). V lost 3 bases, J lost 2 bases, and 5 bases lay in between. The CDR3 covers 12 residues. DNA of the CDR3: TGTGCCAGCAGCTTTCATCCCTACGAGCAGTACTTC. Its protein is CASSFHPYEQYF.

The table lists this clonotype with a few counts. The V and J genes are TRBV5-1 and TRBJ1-5, with D unresolved. Germline values: CDR1 SGHRS, CDR2 YFSETQ. The V end lost 1 base, the J end lost 8 bases, and 10 bases lay between the germline ends. This CDR3 is built from 13 residues. The CDR3 sequence: CASSLMGNEPQHF. DNA for the CDR3: TGCGCCAGCAGCTTGATGGGGAATGAGCCCCAGCATTTT.

This clonotype is a singleton in its sample. This rearrangement joins TRBV20-1 to TRBJ1-1; D perhaps matches TRBD1 (5 bases). Germline values: CDR1 DFQATT, CDR2 SNEGSKA (reference sequence). Trimming stripped 1 base from V and 4 bases from J, with 13 bases between. The CDR3 has 14 residues. The CDR3 nucleotides read TGCAGTGCTAGAGTTTTGGGGCGGGGCACTGAAGCTTTCTTT. It yields the protein CSARVLGRGTEAFF.

This clonotype was found many times. This chain links TRBV7-2 with TRBJ1-6, with D perhaps TRBD1 (5 bases). Germline V CDR1 and CDR2: SGHTA, FQGNSA. There are 14 residues in the CDR3. V dropped 2 bases and J dropped 7 bases, with 9 bases sitting between them. The CDR3 protein is CASSLSWDNSPLHF. The CDR3 DNA reads as TGTGCCAGCAGCTTAAGTTGGGACAATTCACCCCTCCACTTT.

The gene calls are TRBV4-1 and TRBJ1-4; D remains ambiguous. Trimming took 4 bases from V and 11 from J, leaving 11 bases between them. The germline gives CDR1 MGHRA, CDR2 YSYEKL. This CDR3 has 12 residues. CDR3 loop: CASSPRTGKLFF. DNA for the CDR3: TGCGCCAGCAGCCCGAGGACGGGGAAACTGTTTTTT.

This clonotype was recorded a few times. The V gene is TRBV27, the J gene TRBJ2-7; D could derive from TRBD1 or TRBD2 (5 bases each). The CDR3 has 15 amino acids. The V end was cut by 2 bases, the J end by 3 bases, with 14 bases between. Germline V CDR1 and CDR2: MNHEY, SMNVEV (reference sequence). The CDR3 DNA reads TGTGCCAGCAGTTTAGAGGGGTCCCGGTACTACGAGCAGTACTTC. Encoded protein: CASSLEGSRYYEQYF.

This chain links TRBV4-1 with TRBJ1-5; 9 bases align to TRBD1. The CDR3 has 14 amino acids. Trimming at V came to 8 bases and at J to 6 bases, leaving 8 bases not matched to a gene. CDR1 and CDR2 from the germline V gene are MGHRA and YSYEKL. The CDR3 sequence is CASAGQGRGQPQHF. The CDR3 region has the DNA TGCGCCAGCGCGGGACAGGGAAGGGGTCAGCCCCAGCATTTT.

Of note for this clonotype: This sequence may be a read error, since a much larger clone differs from it by one base. The rearrangement uses TRBV7-8 and TRBJ1-1, with D hard to call. Germline V gene sequence: CDR1 SGHVS, CDR2 FQNEAQ. CDR3 length: 14 residues. CDR3 DNA: TGTGCCAGCAGCTTAGACTCGGTGAACACTGAAGCTTCCTTT. Amino acids: CASSLDSVNTEASF.